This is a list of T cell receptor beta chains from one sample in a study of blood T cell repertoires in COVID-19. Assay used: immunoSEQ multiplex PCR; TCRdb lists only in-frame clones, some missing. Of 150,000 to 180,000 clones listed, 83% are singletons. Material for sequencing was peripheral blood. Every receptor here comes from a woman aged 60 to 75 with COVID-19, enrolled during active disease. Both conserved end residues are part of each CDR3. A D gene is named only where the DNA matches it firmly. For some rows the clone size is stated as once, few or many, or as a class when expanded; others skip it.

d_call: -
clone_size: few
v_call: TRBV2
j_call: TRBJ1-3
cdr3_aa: CASSERTVSGNTIYF
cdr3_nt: TGTGCCAGCAGTGAAAGGACAGTCTCTGGAAACACCATATATTTT

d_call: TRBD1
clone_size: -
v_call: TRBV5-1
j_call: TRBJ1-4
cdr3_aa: CASSPWGGTGDEKLFF
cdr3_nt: TGCGCCAGCAGCCCTTGGGGCGGGACAGGGGATGAAAAACTGTTTTTT

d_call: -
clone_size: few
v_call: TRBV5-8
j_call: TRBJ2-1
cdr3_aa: CASSLGRQATNEQFF
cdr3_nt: TGTGCCAGCAGCTTGGGGCGACAGGCTACCAATGAGCAGTTCTTC

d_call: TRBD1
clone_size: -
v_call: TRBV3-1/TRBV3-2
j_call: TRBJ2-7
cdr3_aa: CASSKTGGPLPYEQYF
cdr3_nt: TGTGCCAGCAGCAAAACAGGGGGGCCGCTCCCCTACGAGCAGTACTTC

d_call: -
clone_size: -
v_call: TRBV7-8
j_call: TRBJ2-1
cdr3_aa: CASSLNRGGGIGFF
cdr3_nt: TGTGCCAGCAGCTTAAATAGGGGGGGCGGAATAGGGTTCTTC

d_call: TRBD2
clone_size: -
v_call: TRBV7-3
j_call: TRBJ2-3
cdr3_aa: CASSDGTNSGSTQYF
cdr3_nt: TGTGCCAGCAGCGACGGGACTAACTCGGGGAGTACGCAGTATTTT

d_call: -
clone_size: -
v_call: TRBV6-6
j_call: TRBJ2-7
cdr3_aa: CASSYGRDWSYEQYF
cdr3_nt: TGTGCCAGCAGTTACGGGCGGGACTGGTCCTACGAGCAGTACTTC

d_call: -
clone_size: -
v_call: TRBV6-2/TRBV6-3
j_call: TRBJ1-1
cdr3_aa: CASSYSGVGLNTEAFF
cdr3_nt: TGTGCCAGCAGTTACTCGGGCGTGGGCCTTAACACTGAAGCTTTCTTT

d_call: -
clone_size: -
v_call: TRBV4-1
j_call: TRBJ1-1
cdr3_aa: CASSQSAQIMNTEAFF
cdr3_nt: TGCGCCAGCAGCCAATCGGCACAGATTATGAACACTGAAGCTTTCTTT

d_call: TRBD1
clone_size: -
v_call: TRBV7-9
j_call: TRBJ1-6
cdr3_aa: CASQGTGGFLAYNSPLHF
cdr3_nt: TGTGCCAGCCAAGGGACAGGGGGCTTCTTGGCCTATAATTCACCCCTCCACTTT

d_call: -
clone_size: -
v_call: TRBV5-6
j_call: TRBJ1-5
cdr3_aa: CASSPFDSNQPQHF
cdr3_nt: TGTGCCAGCAGCCCCTTCGACTCGAATCAGCCCCAGCATTTT

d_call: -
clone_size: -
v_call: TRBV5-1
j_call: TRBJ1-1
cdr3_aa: CASSFSGLLNTEAFF
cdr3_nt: TGCGCCAGCAGCTTCTCGGGACTCCTGAACACTGAAGCTTTCTTT

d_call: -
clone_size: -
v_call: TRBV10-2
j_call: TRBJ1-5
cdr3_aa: CASSESISGNQPQHF
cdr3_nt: TGCGCCAGCAGTGAGTCGATTTCGGGCAATCAGCCCCAGCATTTT

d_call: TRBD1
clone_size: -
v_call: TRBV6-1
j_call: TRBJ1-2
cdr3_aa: CASSEGTGTGYTF
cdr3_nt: TGTGCCAGCAGTGAAGGGACAGGGACAGGCTACACCTTC

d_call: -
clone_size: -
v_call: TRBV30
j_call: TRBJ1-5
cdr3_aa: CAWSGAPTGNQPQHF
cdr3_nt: TGTGCCTGGAGTGGGGCCCCTACAGGGAACCAGCCCCAGCATTTT

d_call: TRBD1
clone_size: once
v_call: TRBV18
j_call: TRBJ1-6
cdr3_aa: CASSPAGGDSPLHF
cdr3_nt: TGTGCCAGCTCACCAGCAGGGGGCGATTCACCCCTCCACTTT

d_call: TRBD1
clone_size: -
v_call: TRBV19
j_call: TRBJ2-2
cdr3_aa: CASSINRGTGGTGELFF
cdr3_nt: TGTGCCAGTAGTATTAATCGCGGGACAGGGGGGACCGGGGAGCTGTTTTTT

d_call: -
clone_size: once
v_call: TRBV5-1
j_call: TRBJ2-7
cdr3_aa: CASSLDQFYEQYF
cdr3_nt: TGCGCCAGCAGCTTGGATCAGTTTTACGAGCAGTACTTC

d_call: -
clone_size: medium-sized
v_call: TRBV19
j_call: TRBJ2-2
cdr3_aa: CASSIAGNGPGELFF
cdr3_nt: TGTGCCAGTAGTATCGCAGGGAACGGTCCCGGGGAGCTGTTTTTT

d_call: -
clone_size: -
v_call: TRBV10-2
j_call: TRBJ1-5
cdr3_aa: CASSALGGAGQPQHF
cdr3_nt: TGCGCCAGCAGTGCCCTTGGGGGGGCGGGTCAGCCCCAGCATTTT

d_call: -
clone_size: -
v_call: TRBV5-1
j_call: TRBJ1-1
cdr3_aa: CASSLISGVTEAFF
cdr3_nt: TGCGCCAGCAGCTTAATTTCAGGGGTGACTGAAGCTTTCTTT

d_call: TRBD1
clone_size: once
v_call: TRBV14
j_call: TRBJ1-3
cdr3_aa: CASSQVNWDRRSGNTIYF
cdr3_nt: TGTGCCAGCAGCCAAGTCAATTGGGACAGGAGATCTGGAAACACCATATATTTT

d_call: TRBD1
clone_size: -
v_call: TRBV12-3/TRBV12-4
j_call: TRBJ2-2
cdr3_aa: CASSLGQAKLFF
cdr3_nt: TGTGCCAGCAGTCTTGGACAGGCCAAGCTGTTTTTT

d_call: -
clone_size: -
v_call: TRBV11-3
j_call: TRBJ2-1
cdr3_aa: CASSPTALSYNEQFF
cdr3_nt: TGTGCCAGCAGCCCGACAGCACTCTCCTACAATGAGCAGTTCTTC

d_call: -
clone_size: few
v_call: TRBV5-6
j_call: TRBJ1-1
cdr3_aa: CASSGGGNTEAFF
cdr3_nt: TGTGCCAGCAGCGGGGGAGGGAACACTGAAGCTTTCTTT

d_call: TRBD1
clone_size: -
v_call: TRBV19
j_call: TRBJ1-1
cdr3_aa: CASRQLGGAGTEAFF
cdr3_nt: TGTGCCAGTAGGCAATTAGGGGGCGCGGGCACTGAAGCTTTCTTT

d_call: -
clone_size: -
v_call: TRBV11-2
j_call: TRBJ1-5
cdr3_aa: CASSLGLHSNQPQHF
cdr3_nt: TGTGCCAGCAGCTTAGGGCTTCATAGCAATCAGCCCCAGCATTTT

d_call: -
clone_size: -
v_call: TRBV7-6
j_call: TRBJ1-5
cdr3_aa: CASSRGLNQPQHF
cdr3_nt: TGTGCCAGCAGCCGGGGTTTGAATCAGCCCCAGCATTTT

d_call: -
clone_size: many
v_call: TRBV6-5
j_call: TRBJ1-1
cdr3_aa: CASRLAYTAFF
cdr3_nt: TGTGCCAGCAGACTTGCCTATACGGCTTTCTTT

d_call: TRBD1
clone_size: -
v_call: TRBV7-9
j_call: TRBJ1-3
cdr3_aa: CASSLGVGQSSGNTIYF
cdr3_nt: TGTGCCAGCAGCTTAGGAGTGGGACAGAGCTCTGGAAACACCATATATTTT

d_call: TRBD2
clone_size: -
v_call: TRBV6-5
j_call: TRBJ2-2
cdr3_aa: CASRAGTRNTGELFF
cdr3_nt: TGTGCCAGCAGAGCCGGGACTAGGAACACCGGGGAGCTGTTTTTT

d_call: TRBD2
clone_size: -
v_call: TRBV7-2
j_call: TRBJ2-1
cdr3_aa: CASSSPGLAGGPRNEQFF
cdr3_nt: TGTGCCAGCAGCTCTCCGGGACTAGCGGGAGGGCCTCGAAATGAGCAGTTCTTC

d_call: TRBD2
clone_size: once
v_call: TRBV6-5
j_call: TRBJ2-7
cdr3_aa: CASGEIAGYYEQYF
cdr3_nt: TGTGCCAGCGGAGAAATAGCGGGCTACTACGAGCAGTACTTC

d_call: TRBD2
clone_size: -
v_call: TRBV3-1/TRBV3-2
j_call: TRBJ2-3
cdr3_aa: CASSQPGGGKDTQYF
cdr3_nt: TGTGCCAGCAGCCAACCCGGGGGGGGGAAGGATACGCAGTATTTT

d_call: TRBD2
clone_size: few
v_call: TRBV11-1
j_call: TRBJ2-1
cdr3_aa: CASSPGLATYNEQFF
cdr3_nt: TGTGCCAGCAGCCCGGGACTAGCAACCTACAATGAGCAGTTCTTC

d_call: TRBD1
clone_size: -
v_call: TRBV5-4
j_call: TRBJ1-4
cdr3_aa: CASSPGQGSEKLFF
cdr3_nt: TGTGCCAGCAGCCCGGGACAGGGTAGTGAAAAACTGTTTTTT

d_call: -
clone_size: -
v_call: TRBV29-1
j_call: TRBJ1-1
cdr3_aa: CSVAAGGVMNTEAFF
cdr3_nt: TGCAGCGTTGCCGCCGGGGGTGTGATGAACACTGAAGCTTTCTTT

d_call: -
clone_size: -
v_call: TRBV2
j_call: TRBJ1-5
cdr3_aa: CASSEYSNQPQHF
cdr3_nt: TGTGCCAGCAGTGAATATAGCAATCAGCCCCAGCATTTT

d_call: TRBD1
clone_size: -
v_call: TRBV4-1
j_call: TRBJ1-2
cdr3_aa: CASSHYWTGYGYTF
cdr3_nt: TGCGCCAGCAGCCATTACTGGACAGGCTATGGCTACACCTTC

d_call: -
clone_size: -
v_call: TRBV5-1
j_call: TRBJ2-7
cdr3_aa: CASSLRVALSSYEQYF
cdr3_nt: TGCGCCAGCAGCTTAAGGGTAGCGCTTAGCTCCTACGAGCAGTACTTC

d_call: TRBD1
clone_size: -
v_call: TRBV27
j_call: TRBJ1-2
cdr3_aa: CASSSGQGAGYTF
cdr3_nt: TGTGCCAGCAGTTCCGGACAGGGGGCCGGCTACACCTTC

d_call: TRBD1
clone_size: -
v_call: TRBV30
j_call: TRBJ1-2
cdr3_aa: CAWVAPGAGGYGYTF
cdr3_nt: TGTGCCTGGGTTGCCCCCGGGGCAGGGGGTTATGGCTACACCTTC

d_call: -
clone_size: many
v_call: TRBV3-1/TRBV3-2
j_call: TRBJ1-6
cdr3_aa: CASSRSEARGGWYSPLHF
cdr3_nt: TGTGCCAGCAGCCGGTCAGAGGCAAGGGGGGGTTGGTATTCACCCCTCCACTTT

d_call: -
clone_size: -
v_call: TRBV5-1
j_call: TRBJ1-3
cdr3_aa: CASSTDRISGNTIYF
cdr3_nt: TGCGCCAGCAGCACCGACAGGATCTCTGGAAACACCATATATTTT

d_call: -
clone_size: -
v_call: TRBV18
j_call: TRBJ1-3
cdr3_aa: CASSLLDSNSGNTIYF
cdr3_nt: TGTGCCAGCTCACTACTGGACAGTAACTCTGGAAACACCATATATTTT

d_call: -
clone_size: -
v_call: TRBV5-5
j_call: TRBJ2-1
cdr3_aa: CASSFGHPGPIGEQFF
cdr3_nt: TGTGCCAGCAGCTTTGGACACCCCGGACCCATTGGTGAGCAGTTCTTC

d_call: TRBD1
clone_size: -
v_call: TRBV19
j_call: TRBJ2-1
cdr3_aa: CASSPLTGADEQFF
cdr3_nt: TGTGCCAGTAGTCCCTTAACAGGGGCTGATGAGCAGTTCTTC

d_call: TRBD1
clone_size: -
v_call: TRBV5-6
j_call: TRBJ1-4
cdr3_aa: CASSPGQSNEKLFF
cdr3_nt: TGTGCCAGCAGCCCGGGACAGTCTAATGAAAAACTGTTTTTT

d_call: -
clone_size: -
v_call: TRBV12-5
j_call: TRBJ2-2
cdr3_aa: CASTHQTGTGELFF
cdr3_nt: TGTGCTAGTACCCATCAAACGGGGACCGGGGAGCTGTTTTTT

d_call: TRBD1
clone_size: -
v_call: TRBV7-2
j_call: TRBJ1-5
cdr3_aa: CASSVGQAFNQPQHF
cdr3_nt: TGTGCCAGCAGCGTCGGACAGGCCTTTAATCAGCCCCAGCATTTT

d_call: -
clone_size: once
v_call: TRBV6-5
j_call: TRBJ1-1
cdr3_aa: CASTAGTEAFF
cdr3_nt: TGTGCCAGCACGGCAGGGACTGAAGCTTTCTTT

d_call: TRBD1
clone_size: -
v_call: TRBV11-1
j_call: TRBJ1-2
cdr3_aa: CASSPGGQGTYGYTF
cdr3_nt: TGTGCCAGCAGCCCGGGGGGACAGGGGACCTATGGCTACACCTTC

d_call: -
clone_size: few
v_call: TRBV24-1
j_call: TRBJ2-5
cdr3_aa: CATSAPGRTAQETQYF
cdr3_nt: TGTGCCACCAGTGCCCCAGGGAGGACGGCCCAAGAGACCCAGTACTTC

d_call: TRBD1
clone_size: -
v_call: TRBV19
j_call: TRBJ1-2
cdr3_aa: CASSIATQGSRYGYTF
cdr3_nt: TGTGCCAGTAGTATAGCAACACAGGGGTCTCGCTATGGCTACACCTTC

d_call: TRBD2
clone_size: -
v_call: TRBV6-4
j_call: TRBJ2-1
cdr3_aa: CASSELAGGFYNEQFF
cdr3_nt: TGTGCCAGCAGTGAACTAGCGGGGGGCTTTTACAATGAGCAGTTCTTC